These T cell receptor beta chains were read from a single sample in a study of Ad26.COV2.S vaccination and SARS-CoV-2 variants. The table came from immunoSEQ multiplex PCR; TCRdb's copy has only in-frame clones and leaves some out. The sample lists more than 400,000 clones; roughly 90% were seen once. The material sequenced was peripheral blood, taken in a trial of Ad26.COV2.S vaccine versus placebo. Receptors originate from a person aged 18-60 years who received the Ad26.COV2.S COVID-19 vaccine or a placebo. Each CDR3 is given with its conserved first and last residue. A D gene is named only where the DNA matches it firmly. Clone size is shown for a subset of rows, as once, few, many or a class of expanded clone.

d_call	j_call	clone_size	v_call	cdr3_length	cdr3_aa	cdr3_nt
TRBD1	TRBJ2-1	-	TRBV29-1	13	CSADRGFNDEQFF	TGCAGCGCCGACAGGGGTTTTAACGATGAGCAGTTCTTC
TRBD1	TRBJ1-5	-	TRBV7-2	19	CASSSYRDRGRNANQPQHF	TGTGCCAGCAGCTCCTACCGGGACAGGGGTCGTAACGCGAATCAGCCCCAGCATTTT
TRBD1	TRBJ1-6	-	TRBV5-5	17	CASSTVGGYSYNSPLHF	TGTGCCAGCAGCACTGTAGGGGGCTACTCCTATAATTCACCCCTCCACTTT
-	TRBJ1-6	-	TRBV30	16	CAWSVWRALKNSPLHF	TGTGCCTGGAGTGTTTGGAGGGCCCTTAAAAATTCACCCCTCCACTTT
-	TRBJ2-5	once	TRBV3-1/TRBV3-2	10	CASSQSTQYF	TGTGCCAGCAGCCAGTCGACCCAGTACTTC
-	TRBJ1-5	once	TRBV10-1	16	CASSESGTLENQPQHF	TGCGCCAGCAGTGAGAGTGGGACACTTGAAAATCAGCCCCAGCATTTT
TRBD1	TRBJ1-5	-	TRBV18	13	CASSQGANQPQHF	TGTGCCAGCTCACAGGGGGCAAATCAGCCCCAGCATTTT
-	TRBJ2-7	-	TRBV7-6	18	CASSSQGSRGGSWGEQYF	TGTGCCAGCAGCTCCCAAGGAAGCAGGGGGGGAAGTTGGGGCGAGCAGTACTTC
TRBD1	TRBJ2-7	-	TRBV3-1/TRBV3-2	15	CASSQAGQVSYEQYF	TGTGCCAGCAGCCAAGCGGGACAGGTATCCTACGAGCAGTACTTC
-	TRBJ2-3	many	TRBV7-6	17	CASGHRGAGASTDTQYF	TGTGCCAGCGGACACAGGGGGGCGGGGGCCAGCACAGATACGCAGTATTTT
-	TRBJ1-1	-	TRBV27	13	CASSLGSNTEAFF	TGTGCCAGCAGTTTAGGATCGAACACTGAAGCTTTCTTT
TRBD2	TRBJ2-2	-	TRBV3-1/TRBV3-2	18	CASSPKPISGTNTGELFF	TGTGCCAGCAGCCCGAAACCCATCAGCGGGACGAACACCGGGGAGCTGTTTTTT
TRBD2	TRBJ2-3	-	TRBV15	20	CATSRSPGTSGGSSTDTQYF	TGTGCCACCAGCAGATCCCCCGGGACTAGCGGGGGGTCTAGCACAGATACGCAGTATTTT
TRBD2	TRBJ2-7	-	TRBV30	16	CAWSGEGRVYSYEQYF	TGTGCCTGGAGTGGAGAGGGGAGGGTCTACTCCTACGAGCAGTACTTC
TRBD2	TRBJ2-7	-	TRBV7-2	15	CASSLASGGGYEQYF	TGTGCCAGCAGCTTAGCCTCCGGGGGGGGCTACGAGCAGTACTTC
-	TRBJ1-1	-	TRBV27	15	CASSPPEGRATEAFF	TGTGCCAGCAGCCCCCCGGAAGGGCGGGCCACTGAAGCTTTCTTT
TRBD2	TRBJ2-3	-	TRBV9	15	CASSFLAGATDTQYF	TGTGCCAGCAGCTTTCTAGCGGGGGCCACAGATACGCAGTATTTT
TRBD2	TRBJ2-3	-	TRBV4-3	18	CASSQDGTTMISTDTQYF	TGCGCCAGCAGCCAAGACGGGACTACCATGATTAGCACAGATACGCAGTATTTT
-	TRBJ2-7	-	TRBV12-3/TRBV12-4	13	CASSLKGIYEQYF	TGTGCCAGCAGTTTAAAAGGGATATACGAGCAGTACTTC
-	TRBJ2-3	-	TRBV27	15	CASSSVWTIEDTQYF	TGTGCCAGCAGTTCCGTTTGGACTATTGAAGATACGCAGTATTTT
TRBD1	TRBJ1-5	-	TRBV11-3	15	CASSAWDSSNQPQHF	TGTGCCAGCAGCGCCTGGGACAGTAGCAATCAGCCCCAGCATTTT
-	TRBJ1-6	-	TRBV4-3	15	CASSQLQGYNSPLHF	TGCGCCAGCAGCCAACTACAGGGTTATAATTCACCCCTCCACTTT
-	TRBJ2-3	-	TRBV5-1	16	CASSLGGTPSTDTQYF	TGCGCCAGCAGCTTGGGGGGAACCCCTAGCACAGATACGCAGTATTTT
-	TRBJ2-7	once	TRBV4-3	15	CASSQQYRGDYEQYF	TGCGCCAGCAGCCAACAGTACCGGGGCGATTACGAGCAGTACTTC
-	TRBJ2-7	-	TRBV11-2	18	CASSLASPRRSGLYEQYF	TGTGCCAGCAGCTTAGCGTCCCCTAGGCGTTCAGGGCTCTACGAGCAGTACTTC
-	TRBJ2-7	-	TRBV5-4	14	CASSSGDRRDEQYF	TGTGCCAGCAGCTCTGGAGACAGGAGGGACGAGCAGTACTTC
-	TRBJ2-7	-	TRBV4-3	15	CASSLEGQVGYEQYF	TGCGCCAGCAGCCTCGAAGGACAAGTGGGGTACGAGCAGTACTTC
-	TRBJ2-2	-	TRBV6-2/TRBV6-3	15	CASSSLRYGTGELFF	TGTGCCAGCAGTTCTTTGAGGTACGGGACCGGGGAGCTGTTTTTT
-	TRBJ2-2	-	TRBV5-6	14	CASSLVRGPGELFF	TGTGCCAGCAGCTTGGTACGGGGACCCGGGGAGCTGTTTTTT
-	TRBJ2-5	-	TRBV29-1	11	CSVDGWETQYF	TGCAGCGTTGATGGGTGGGAGACCCAGTACTTC
TRBD2	TRBJ2-3	-	TRBV15	15	CATSRDPAGVDTQYF	TGTGCCACCAGCAGAGATCCAGCGGGGGTGGATACGCAGTATTTT
-	TRBJ1-5	-	TRBV2	15	CASSGLGDSNQPQHF	TGTGCCAGCAGTGGTTTAGGGGATAGCAATCAGCCCCAGCATTTT
TRBD2	TRBJ2-3	-	TRBV19	14	CASSTPGTTDTQYF	TGTGCCAGTAGTACCCCCGGGACTACGGATACGCAGTATTTT
-	TRBJ1-2	-	TRBV7-8	17	CASSLHLLRQVVYGYTF	TGTGCCAGCAGCTTACACCTGCTCCGACAGGTCGTCTATGGCTACACCTTC
-	TRBJ1-1	-	TRBV18	14	CASSPPGATTEAFF	TGTGCCAGCTCACCACCGGGGGCGACCACTGAAGCTTTCTTT
TRBD1	TRBJ2-3	-	TRBV4-3	13	CASSPGGADTQYF	TGCGCCAGCAGCCCAGGGGGCGCAGATACGCAGTATTTT
-	TRBJ1-2	once	TRBV20-1	9	CSAPEGYTF	TGCAGTGCTCCCGAGGGCTACACCTTC
-	TRBJ1-1	-	TRBV28	16	CASPKGQGFMNTEAFF	TGTGCCAGCCCGAAAGGGCAGGGGTTCATGAACACTGAAGCTTTCTTT
TRBD2	TRBJ2-3	once	TRBV10-3	16	CAIGGTSGRVTDTQYF	TGTGCCATCGGGGGGACTAGCGGCAGAGTTACAGATACGCAGTATTTT
-	TRBJ1-5	-	TRBV19	13	CASSTLSNQPQHF	TGTGCCAGTAGTACCCTCAGTAATCAGCCCCAGCATTTT
-	TRBJ1-2	once	TRBV20-1	15	CSASIGSVGNYGYTF	TGCAGTGCTAGTATAGGAAGTGTAGGGAACTATGGCTACACCTTC
TRBD2	TRBJ2-3	-	TRBV19	15	CASSWSGGPTDTQYF	TGTGCCAGTAGTTGGTCGGGGGGGCCGACAGATACGCAGTATTTT
-	TRBJ1-2	-	TRBV5-1	14	CASSIRGAGYGYTF	TGCGCCAGCAGCATACGGGGCGCAGGCTATGGCTACACCTTC
-	TRBJ1-4	-	TRBV6-2/TRBV6-3	15	CASSYSTRGNEKLFF	TGTGCCAGCAGTTACTCGACTAGGGGTAATGAAAAACTGTTTTTT
-	TRBJ2-5	-	TRBV20-1	11	CSAGEETTQYF	TGCAGTGCTGGGGAGGAGACGACCCAGTACTTC
TRBD1	TRBJ1-6	-	TRBV28	17	CASNSPRDSRWNSPLHF	TGTGCCAGCAATTCACCGCGGGACAGCCGTTGGAATTCACCCCTCCACTTT
TRBD1	TRBJ1-1	-	TRBV4-3	16	CASSVRDSHKNTEAFF	TGCGCCAGCAGCGTCCGGGACAGCCATAAGAACACTGAAGCTTTCTTT
TRBD1	TRBJ2-3	-	TRBV9	19	CASSDPASPGTGHTDTQYF	TGTGCCAGCAGCGACCCGGCATCTCCGGGGACAGGTCACACAGATACGCAGTATTTT
TRBD1	TRBJ1-2	-	TRBV6-5	15	CASSYSGQGGYGYTF	TGTGCCAGCAGTTATTCCGGACAGGGAGGCTATGGCTACACCTTC
-	TRBJ2-1	-	TRBV14	9	CASSPPTFF	TGTGCCAGCAGCCCCCCGACGTTCTTC
-	TRBJ2-1	-	TRBV2	16	CASSGLLVSSYNEQFF	TGTGCCAGCAGTGGGCTACTAGTTTCCTCCTACAATGAGCAGTTCTTC
-	TRBJ2-7	-	TRBV2	14	CASSERRSGGEQYF	TGTGCCAGCAGTGAGCGCAGGTCCGGAGGTGAGCAGTACTTC
TRBD1	TRBJ2-2	-	TRBV9	15	CASSVHGQATGELFF	TGTGCCAGCAGCGTCCATGGACAGGCGACCGGGGAGCTGTTTTTT
-	TRBJ2-3	-	TRBV7-2	15	CASSPPGLSTDTQYF	TGTGCCAGCAGCCCCCCGGGACTTAGCACAGATACGCAGTATTTT
TRBD1	TRBJ2-7	-	TRBV28	13	CASRTGGLYEQYF	TGTGCCAGCAGGACAGGGGGCCTTTACGAGCAGTACTTC
TRBD1	TRBJ1-1	-	TRBV19	14	CASSIGQGAFEAFF	TGTGCCAGTAGTATCGGCCAGGGGGCGTTTGAAGCTTTCTTT
-	TRBJ1-2	-	TRBV9	11	CATASNYGYTF	TGTGCGACGGCTTCTAACTATGGCTACACCTTC
-	TRBJ2-2	-	TRBV9	14	CASSTRWGTGELFF	TGTGCCAGCAGCACGCGGTGGGGCACCGGGGAGCTGTTTTTT
-	TRBJ2-2	-	TRBV5-8	17	CASSSQDSPWVARELFF	TGTGCCAGCAGCTCACAGGACAGCCCCTGGGTTGCGAGGGAGCTGTTTTTT